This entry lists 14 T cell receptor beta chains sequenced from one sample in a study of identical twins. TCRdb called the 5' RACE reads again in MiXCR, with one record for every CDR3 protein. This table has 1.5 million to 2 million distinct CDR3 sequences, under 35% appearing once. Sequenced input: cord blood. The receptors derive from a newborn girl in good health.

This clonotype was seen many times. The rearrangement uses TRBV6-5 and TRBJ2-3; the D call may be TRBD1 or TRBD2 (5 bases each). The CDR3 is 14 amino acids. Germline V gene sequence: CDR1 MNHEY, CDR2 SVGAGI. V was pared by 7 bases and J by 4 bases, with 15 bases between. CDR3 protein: CASTPGPGADTQYF. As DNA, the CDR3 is TGTGCCAGCACTCCGGGACCCGGGGCAGATACGCAGTATTTT.

The chain's CDR3 is CASRPSSGYTF. In DNA form, the CDR3 reads TGTGCCAGCAGGCCCTCTAGTGGCTACACCTTC. This chain links TRBV2 with TRBJ1-2, with D hard to call. Trimming left V 6 bases short and J 7 bases short, with 9 bases between. This CDR3 is built from 11 residues. Germline CDR1 and CDR2: SNHLY and FYNNEI.

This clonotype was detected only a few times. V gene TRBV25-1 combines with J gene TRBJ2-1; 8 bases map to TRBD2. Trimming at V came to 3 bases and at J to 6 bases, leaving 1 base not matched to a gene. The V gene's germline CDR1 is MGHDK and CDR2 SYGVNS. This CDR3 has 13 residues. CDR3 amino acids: CASSDGGGNEQFF. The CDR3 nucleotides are TGTGCCAGCAGTGACGGGGGGGGCAATGAGCAGTTCTTC. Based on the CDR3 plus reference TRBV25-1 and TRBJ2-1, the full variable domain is EADIYQTPRYLVIGTGKKITLECSQTMGHDKMYWYQQDPGMELHLIHYSYGVNSTEKGDLSSESTVSRIRTEHFPLTLESARPSHTSQYLCASSDGGGNEQFFGPGTRLTVL.

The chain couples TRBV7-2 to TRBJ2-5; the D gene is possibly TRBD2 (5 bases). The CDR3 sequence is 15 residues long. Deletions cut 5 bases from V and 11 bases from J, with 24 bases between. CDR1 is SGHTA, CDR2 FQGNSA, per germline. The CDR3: CASSPLRLAVYEQYF. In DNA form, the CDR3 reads TGTGCCAGCAGCCCCCTTAGGCTAGCTGTCTATGAGCAGTACTTC.

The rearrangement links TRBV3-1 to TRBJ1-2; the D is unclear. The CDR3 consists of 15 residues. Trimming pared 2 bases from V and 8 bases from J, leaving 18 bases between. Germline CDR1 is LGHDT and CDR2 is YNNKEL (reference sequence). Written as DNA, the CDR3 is TGTGCCAGCAGCCAACCTCTAAACAACCCAGGAGGCTACACCTTC. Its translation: CASSQPLNNPGGYTF.

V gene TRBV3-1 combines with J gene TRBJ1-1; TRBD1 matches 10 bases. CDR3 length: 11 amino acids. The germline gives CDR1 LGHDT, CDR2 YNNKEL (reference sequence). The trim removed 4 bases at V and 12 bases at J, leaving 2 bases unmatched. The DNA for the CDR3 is TGTGCCAGCAGCCCGGGACAGGGGTCTTTCTTT. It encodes CASSPGQGSFF.

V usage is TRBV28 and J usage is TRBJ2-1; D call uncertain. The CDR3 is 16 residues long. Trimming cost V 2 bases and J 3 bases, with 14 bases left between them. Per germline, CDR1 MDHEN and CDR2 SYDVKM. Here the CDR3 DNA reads TGTGCCAGCAGTTTAGGGCGCAGGAGACTCTACAATGAGCAGTTCTTC. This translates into CASSLGRRRLYNEQFF.

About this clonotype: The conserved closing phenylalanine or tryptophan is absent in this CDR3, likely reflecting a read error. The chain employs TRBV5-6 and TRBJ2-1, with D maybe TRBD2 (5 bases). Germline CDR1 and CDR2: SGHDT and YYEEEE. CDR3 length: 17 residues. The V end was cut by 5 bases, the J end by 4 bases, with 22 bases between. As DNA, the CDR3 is TGTGCCAGCAGTCCGCTTACTACTAGGATGAGATACAATGAGCAGTTCGTC. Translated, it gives CASSPLTTRMRYNEQFV.

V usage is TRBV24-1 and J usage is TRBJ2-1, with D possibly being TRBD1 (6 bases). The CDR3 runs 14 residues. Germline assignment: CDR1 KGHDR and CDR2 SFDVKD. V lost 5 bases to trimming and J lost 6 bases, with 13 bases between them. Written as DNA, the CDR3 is TGTGCCACCAGTGGCAGGGGCTGGTCCAATGAGCAGTTCTTC. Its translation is CATSGRGWSNEQFF.

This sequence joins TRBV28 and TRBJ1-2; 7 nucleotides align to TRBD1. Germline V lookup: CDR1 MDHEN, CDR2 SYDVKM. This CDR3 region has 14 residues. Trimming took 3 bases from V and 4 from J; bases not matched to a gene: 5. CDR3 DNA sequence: TGTGCCAGCAGTTTGGGGACAGTCTCCTATGGCTACACCTTC. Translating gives CASSLGTVSYGYTF.

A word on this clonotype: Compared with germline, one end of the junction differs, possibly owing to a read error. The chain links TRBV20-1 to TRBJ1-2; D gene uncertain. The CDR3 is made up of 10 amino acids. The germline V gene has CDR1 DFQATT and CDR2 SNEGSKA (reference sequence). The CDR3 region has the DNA TGCGGTGCTAGAGATTGGGGCTACACCTTC. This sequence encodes CGARDWGYTF.

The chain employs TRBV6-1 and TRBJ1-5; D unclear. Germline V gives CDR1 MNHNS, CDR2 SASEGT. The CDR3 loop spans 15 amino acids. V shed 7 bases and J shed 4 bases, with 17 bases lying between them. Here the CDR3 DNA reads TGTGCCAGCACGCCGGCTCCACCCTATAATCAGCCCCAGCATTTT. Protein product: CASTPAPPYNQPQHF.

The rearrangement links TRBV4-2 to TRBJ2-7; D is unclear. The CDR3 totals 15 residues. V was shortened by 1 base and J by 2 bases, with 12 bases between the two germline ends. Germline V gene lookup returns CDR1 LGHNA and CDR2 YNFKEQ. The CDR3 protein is CASSQGRPGPYEQYF. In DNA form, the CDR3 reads TGTGCCAGCAGCCAAGGTCGCCCAGGCCCCTACGAGCAGTACTTC.

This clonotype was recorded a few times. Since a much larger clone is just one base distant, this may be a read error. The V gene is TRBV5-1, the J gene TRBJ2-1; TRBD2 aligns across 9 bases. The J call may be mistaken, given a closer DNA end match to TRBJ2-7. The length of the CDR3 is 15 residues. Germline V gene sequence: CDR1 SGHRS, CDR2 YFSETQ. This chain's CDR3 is CASSISGSSYNEQYF. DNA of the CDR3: TGCGCCAGCAGCATTAGCGGGAGCTCCTACAATGAGCAGTACTTC.